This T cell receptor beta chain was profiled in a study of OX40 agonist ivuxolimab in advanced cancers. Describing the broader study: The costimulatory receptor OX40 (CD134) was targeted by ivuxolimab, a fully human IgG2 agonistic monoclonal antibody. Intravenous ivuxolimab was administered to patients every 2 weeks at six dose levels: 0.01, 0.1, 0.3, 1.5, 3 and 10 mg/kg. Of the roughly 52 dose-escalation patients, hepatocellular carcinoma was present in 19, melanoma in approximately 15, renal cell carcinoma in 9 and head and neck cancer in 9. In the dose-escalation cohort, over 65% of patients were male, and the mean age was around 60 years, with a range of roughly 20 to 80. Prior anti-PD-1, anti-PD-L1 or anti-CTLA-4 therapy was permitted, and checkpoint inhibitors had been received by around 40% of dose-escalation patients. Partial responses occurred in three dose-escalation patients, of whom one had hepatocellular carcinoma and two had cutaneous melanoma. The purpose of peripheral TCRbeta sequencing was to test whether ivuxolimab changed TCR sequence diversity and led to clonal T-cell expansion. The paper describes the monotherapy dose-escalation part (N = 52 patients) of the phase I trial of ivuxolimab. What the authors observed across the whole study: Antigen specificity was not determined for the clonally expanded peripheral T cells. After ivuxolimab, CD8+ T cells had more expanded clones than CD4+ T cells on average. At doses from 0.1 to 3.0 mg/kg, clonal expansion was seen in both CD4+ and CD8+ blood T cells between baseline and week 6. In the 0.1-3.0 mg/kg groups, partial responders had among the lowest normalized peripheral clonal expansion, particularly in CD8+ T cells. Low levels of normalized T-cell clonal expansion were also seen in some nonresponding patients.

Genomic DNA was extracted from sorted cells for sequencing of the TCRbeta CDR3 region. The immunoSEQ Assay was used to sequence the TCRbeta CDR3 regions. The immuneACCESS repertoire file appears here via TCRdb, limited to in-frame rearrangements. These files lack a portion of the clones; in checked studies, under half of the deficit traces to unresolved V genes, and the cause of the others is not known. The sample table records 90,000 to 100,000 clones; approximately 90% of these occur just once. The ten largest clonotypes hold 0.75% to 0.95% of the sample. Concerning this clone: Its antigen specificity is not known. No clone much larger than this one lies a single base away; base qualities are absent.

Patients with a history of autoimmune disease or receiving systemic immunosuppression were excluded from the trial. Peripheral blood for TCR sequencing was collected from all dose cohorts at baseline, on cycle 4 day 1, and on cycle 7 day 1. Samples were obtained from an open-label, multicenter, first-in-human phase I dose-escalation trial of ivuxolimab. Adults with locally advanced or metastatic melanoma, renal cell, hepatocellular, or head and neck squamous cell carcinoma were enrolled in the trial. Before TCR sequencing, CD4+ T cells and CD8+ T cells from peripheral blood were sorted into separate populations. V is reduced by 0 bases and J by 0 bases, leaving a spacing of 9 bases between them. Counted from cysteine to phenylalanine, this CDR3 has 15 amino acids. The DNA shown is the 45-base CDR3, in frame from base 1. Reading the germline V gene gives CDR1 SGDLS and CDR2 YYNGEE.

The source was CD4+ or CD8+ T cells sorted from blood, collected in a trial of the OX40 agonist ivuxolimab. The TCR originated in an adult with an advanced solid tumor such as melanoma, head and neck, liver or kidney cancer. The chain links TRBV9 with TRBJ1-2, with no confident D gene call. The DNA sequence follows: TGTGCCAGCAGCGTAGAGGCCTCCTCTAACTATGGCTACACCTTC. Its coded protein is CASSVEASSNYGYTF.